This paragraph covers one T cell receptor beta chain sequence. Its target is unknown. Germline CDR1 and CDR2: SGHRS and YFSETQ. The CDR3 runs to 12 residues. Trimming removed 0 bases at V and 7 bases at J, with 4 bases between. Peripheral blood came from all dose cohorts at three timepoints. Measured with immunoSEQ multiplex PCR; TCRdb has only the in-frame clones, and not every one. The data contain nearly 70,000 clones, 86% of them singletons. This sample is drawn from a study of OX40 agonist ivuxolimab in advanced cancers. For the study at large: The dose-escalation cohort was over 65% male, with a mean age of around 60 years, ranging about 23 to 90.

Study-wide points: Within 6 weeks, CD4+ and CD8+ blood T cells expanded clonally at 0.1 to 3.0 mg/kg.

The chain has TRBV5-1 and TRBJ2-2; D uncertain. This clonotype originated in an adult with an advanced solid tumor such as melanoma, head and neck, liver or kidney cancer. Source: CD4+ or CD8+ T cells sorted from blood, taken in a trial of the OX40 agonist ivuxolimab. The CDR3 loop is CASSLVVGELFF. As DNA, the CDR3 is TGCGCCAGCAGCTTGGTCGTCGGGGAGCTGTTTTTT.